These 12 T cell receptor beta chains were sequenced from one sample in a study of vaccination and CD4 T cells after COVID-19. No antigens are known for them. The assay that was used to sequence DNA from cultured CD4+ T cells was the Oncomine TCR Beta short-read assay. A single record per CDR3 protein comes from TCRdb applying MiXCR to the PCR reads. In the table there are about 15,000 distinct CDR3 sequences, about 41% of which are singletons. Treatment reported: roughly nine-day PBMC culture with coronavirus spike peptide pools or control peptides (ViraFEST assay). Source material: CD4+ T cells from blood, cultured in vitro. The source is a human donor who had recovered from COVID-19.

This clonotype was seen only a few times. The genes are TRBV12-3 or TRBV12-4 and TRBJ2-5; TRBD1 matches at 7 bases. There are 14 residues in the CDR3. V shed 5 bases and J 5 bases; nucleotides not matched to a gene: 8. CDR3: CASSIRQGGETQYF. CDR3 sequence (DNA): TGTGCCAGCAGTATCCGACAGGGTGGTGAGACCCAGTACTTC.

This clonotype was detected a few times. The chain employs TRBV27 and TRBJ1-2, with 7 bases lining up with TRBD1. This CDR3 is 16 amino acids long. The germline CDR1 and CDR2 sequences are MNHEY and SMNVEV (reference sequence). After removal of 5 bases from V and 1 base from J, the junction contained 10 bases not matched to a gene. The CDR3 DNA sequence: TGTGCCAGCAGTCTCTCCGGGACAGCGCTTAACTATGGCTACACCTTC. It is translated as CASSLSGTALNYGYTF.

This chain links TRBV27 with TRBJ2-2; 8 bases fit TRBD1. The CDR3 has 17 amino acids. Germline CDR1 and CDR2: MNHEY and SMNVEV (reference sequence). Germline trimming cut 8 bases from V and 0 bases from J; bases unmatched to any gene: 11. In DNA form, the CDR3 reads TGTGCCAGCGGTCCTCGGACAGGGTTTTCGAACACCGGGGAGCTGTTTTTT. Protein: CASGPRTGFSNTGELFF.

This clonotype has more than one count but fewer than ten. Here the CDR3 DNA reads TGTGCCAGCAGTGGACAGAACAATCAGCCCCAGCATTTT. Protein: CASSGQNNQPQHF. The chain employs TRBV6-1 and TRBJ1-5, with D tentatively TRBD1 (5 bases). Trimming cost V 4 bases and J 3 bases, with 7 bases left between them. The CDR3 is 13 amino acids. The germline CDR1 and CDR2 sequences are MNHNS and SASEGT.

V gene TRBV7-2 combines with J gene TRBJ2-2; D is undetermined. V was clipped by 4 bases and J by 0 bases, with 6 bases between them. The CDR3 spans 14 residues. The germline V gene encodes CDR1 SGHTA and CDR2 FQGNSA. In nucleotides, the CDR3 is TGTGCCAGCAGCTCCAAAGCGAACACCGGGGAGCTGTTTTTT. Its translation is CASSSKANTGELFF.

This clonotype turned up a few times. The chain uses TRBV11-2 and TRBJ1-2, with 12 bases aligning to TRBD1. Germline V lookup: CDR1 SGHAT, CDR2 FQNNGV. The length of the CDR3 is 15 residues. V lost 3 bases to trimming and J lost 8 bases; unmatched junction nucleotides: 7. DNA of the CDR3: TGTGCCAGCAGCTTGAATATTGGGACAGGGGGCGGCTACACCTTC. Translation gives CASSLNIGTGGGYTF.

J is TRBJ2-1 and V is TRBV5-4; 8 nucleotides align to TRBD2. V was pared by 2 bases and J by 8 bases, with 6 bases of the junction left unmatched. In germline, CDR1 is SGHNT, CDR2 YYREEE (reference sequence). This CDR3 is 14 amino acids long. As DNA, the CDR3 is TGTGCCAGCAGCTTAGGACTAGCAATGGATGAGCAGTTCTTC. Residues: CASSLGLAMDEQFF.

This clonotype is labeled as medium-sized. The chain carries TRBV15 and TRBJ1-1, with D possibly TRBD1 on 6 matching bases. The CDR3 spans 15 residues. Germline assignment: CDR1 LNHNV and CDR2 YYDKDF (reference sequence). V was shortened by 0 bases and J by 1 base, with 9 bases between the two germline ends. The CDR3 DNA is TGTGCCACCAGCAGAGATGTGACAGGGAACACTGAAGCTTTCTTT. Residues: CATSRDVTGNTEAFF.

In DNA, the CDR3 is TGTGCCAGCAGCTACGACACCGGGGAGCTGTTTTTT. Protein product: CASSYDTGELFF. The V gene is TRBV7-6, the J gene TRBJ2-2; D remains ambiguous. Germline assignment: CDR1 SGHVS and CDR2 FNYEAQ. V was clipped by 4 bases and J by 3 bases, with 3 bases between them. CDR3 length: 12 residues. Full variable domain (outside the CDR3, taken from reference TRBV7-6 and TRBJ2-2): GAGVSQSPRYKVTKRGQDVALRCDPISGHVSLYWYRQALGQGPEFLTYFNYEAQQDKSGLPNDRFSAERPEGSISTLTIQRTEQRDSAMYRCASSYDTGELFFGEGSRLTVL.

V is TRBV19 and J is TRBJ1-1; D unclear. CDR1 and CDR2 from the germline V gene are LNHDA and SQIVND (reference sequence). Trimming stripped 6 bases from V and 1 base from J, with 9 bases between. The CDR3 runs to 13 residues. The CDR3 nucleotides read TGTGCCAGTAGCAAGACATCGAACACTGAAGCTTTCTTT. Its protein product is CASSKTSNTEAFF.

This clonotype has more than one count but fewer than ten. The rearrangement links TRBV20-1 to TRBJ1-2; unclear D gene. The CDR3 consists of 11 residues. Trimming shortened V by 2 bases and J by 8 bases, and 9 bases separated the two germline ends. Germline CDR1 reads DFQATT; CDR2 reads SNEGSKA (reference sequence). The CDR3: CSARIDGGYTF. DNA for the CDR3: TGCAGTGCTAGAATAGACGGGGGCTACACCTTC.

This clonotype was seen only a few times. The V gene is TRBV5-8, the J gene TRBJ1-2; TRBD1 is a possible D gene (5 bases). CDR3 size: 13 residues. Germline V gene sequence: CDR1 SGHTS, CDR2 YDEGEE. Trimming removed 0 bases at V and 3 bases at J, with 6 bases between. DNA of the CDR3: TGTGCCAGCAGCTTGGGGGACTACTATGGCTACACCTTC. It yields the protein CASSLGDYYGYTF.